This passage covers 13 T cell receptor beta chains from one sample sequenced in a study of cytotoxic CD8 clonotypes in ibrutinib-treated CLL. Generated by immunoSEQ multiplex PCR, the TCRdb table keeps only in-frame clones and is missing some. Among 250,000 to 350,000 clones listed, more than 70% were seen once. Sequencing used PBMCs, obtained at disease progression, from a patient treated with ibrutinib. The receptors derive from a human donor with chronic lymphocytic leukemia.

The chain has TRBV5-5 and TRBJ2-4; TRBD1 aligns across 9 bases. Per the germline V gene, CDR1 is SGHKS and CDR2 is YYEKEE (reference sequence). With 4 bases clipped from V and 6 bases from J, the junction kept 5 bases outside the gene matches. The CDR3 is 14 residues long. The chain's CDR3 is CASSVMTGGNIQYF. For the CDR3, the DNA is TGTGCCAGCAGCGTAATGACAGGGGGAAACATTCAGTACTTC.

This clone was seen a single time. CDR3 amino acids: CASRHGGAMSYEQYF. The CDR3 DNA reads as TGTGCCAGCAGACATGGGGGGGCCATGTCCTACGAGCAGTACTTC. The V and J genes are TRBV28 and TRBJ2-7; possible D gene TRBD2, 7 bases. CDR1 and CDR2 (germline): MDHEN, SYDVKM. Trimming left V 6 bases short and J 1 base short, with 16 bases between. The CDR3 loop spans 15 amino acids.

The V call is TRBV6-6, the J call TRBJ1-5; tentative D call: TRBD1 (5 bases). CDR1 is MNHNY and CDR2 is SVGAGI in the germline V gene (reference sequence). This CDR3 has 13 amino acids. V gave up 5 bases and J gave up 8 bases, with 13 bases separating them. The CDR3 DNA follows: TGTGCCAGCAGTCCAGGGTCGTGGGAGCCCCAGCATTTT. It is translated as CASSPGSWEPQHF.

CDR3 DNA sequence: TGCGCCAGCAGCCAATCCCTAGGGGGGACCCAGTACTTC. It encodes CASSQSLGGTQYF. This chain links TRBV4-3 with TRBJ2-5; D possibly corresponds to TRBD1 (6 bases). Germline CDR1 reads LGHNA; CDR2 reads YSLEER. The CDR3 totals 13 residues. Between the trimmed V and J ends, which lost 2 bases and 7 bases, there was a span of 11 bases.

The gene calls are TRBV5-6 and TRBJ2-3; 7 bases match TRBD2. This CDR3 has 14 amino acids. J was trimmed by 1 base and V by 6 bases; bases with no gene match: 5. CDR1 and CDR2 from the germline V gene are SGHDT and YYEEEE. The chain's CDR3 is CASTPGGGTDTQYF. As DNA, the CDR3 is TGTGCCAGCACGCCGGGGGGTGGCACAGATACGCAGTATTTT.

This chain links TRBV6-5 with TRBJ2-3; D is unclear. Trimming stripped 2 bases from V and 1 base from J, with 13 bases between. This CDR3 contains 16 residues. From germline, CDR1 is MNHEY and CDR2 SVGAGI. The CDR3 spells CASSYGSLTGTDTQYF. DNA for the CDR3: TGTGCCAGCAGTTACGGGTCCCTAACTGGCACAGATACGCAGTATTTT.

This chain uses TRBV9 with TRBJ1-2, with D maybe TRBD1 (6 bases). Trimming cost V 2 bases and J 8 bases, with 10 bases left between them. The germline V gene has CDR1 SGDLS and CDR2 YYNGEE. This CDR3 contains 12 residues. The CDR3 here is CASSVRGLGYTF. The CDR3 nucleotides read TGTGCCAGCAGCGTGCGGGGGCTCGGCTACACCTTC. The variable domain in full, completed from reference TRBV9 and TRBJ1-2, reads DSGVTQTPKHLITATGQRVTLRCSPRSGDLSVYWYQQSLDQGLQFLIQYYNGEERAKGNILERFSAQQFPDLHSELNLSSLELGDSALYFCASSVRGLGYTFGSGTRLTVV.

The CDR3 DNA reads TGTGCCAGCAGCGTGACTAGCGGGCCCTACAATGAGCAGTTCTTC. Translation: CASSVTSGPYNEQFF. The chain combines TRBV9 with TRBJ2-1; 10 positions agree with TRBD2. V lost 2 bases to trimming and J lost 2 bases; unmatched junction nucleotides: 1. CDR1 SGDLS and CDR2 YYNGEE come from the germline V gene. The CDR3 is 15 amino acids. The variable domain in full, with the rest retrieved from reference TRBV9 and TRBJ2-1, is DSGVTQTPKHLITATGQRVTLRCSPRSGDLSVYWYQQSLDQGLQFLIQYYNGEERAKGNILERFSAQQFPDLHSELNLSSLELGDSALYFCASSVTSGPYNEQFFGPGTRLTVL.

The CDR3 DNA reads TGTGCCAGCAGCCCCACCTACACCGATACGGTCGAGCAGTACTTC. This encodes CASSPTYTDTVEQYF. V gene TRBV6-5 combines with J gene TRBJ2-7; D not resolved. CDR1 and CDR2 (germline): MNHEY, SVGAGI. The CDR3 is made up of 15 amino acids. The ends were cut back, 6 bases at V and 6 bases at J, with 21 bases in the middle.

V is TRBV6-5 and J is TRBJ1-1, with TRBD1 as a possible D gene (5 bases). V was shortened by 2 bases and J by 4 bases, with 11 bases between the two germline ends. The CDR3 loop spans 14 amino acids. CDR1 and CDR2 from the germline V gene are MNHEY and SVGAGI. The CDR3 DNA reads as TGTGCCAGCAGTTACACGTCAGGGATCACTGAAGCTTTCTTT. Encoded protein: CASSYTSGITEAFF.

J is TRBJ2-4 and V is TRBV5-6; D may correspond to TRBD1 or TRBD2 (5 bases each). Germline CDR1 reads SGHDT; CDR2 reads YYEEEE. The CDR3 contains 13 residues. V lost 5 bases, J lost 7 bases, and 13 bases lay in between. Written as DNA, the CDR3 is TGTGCCAGCAGTTGGGACCGGGTGAACATTCAGTACTTC. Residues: CASSWDRVNIQYF.

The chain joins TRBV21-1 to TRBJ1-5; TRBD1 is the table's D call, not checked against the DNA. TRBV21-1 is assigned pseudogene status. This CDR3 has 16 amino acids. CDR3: CASSKYRTLHNQPQHF. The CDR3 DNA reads TGTGCCAGCAGCAAATACAGGACGTTGCACAATCAGCCCCAGCATTTT.

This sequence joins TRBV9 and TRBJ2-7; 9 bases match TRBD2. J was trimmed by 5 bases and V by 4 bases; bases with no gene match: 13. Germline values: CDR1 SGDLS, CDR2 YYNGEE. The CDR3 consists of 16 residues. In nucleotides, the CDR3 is TGTGCCAGCAGCCCTTTTACTGCGGGAGGGCTGCACGAGCAGTACTTC. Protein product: CASSPFTAGGLHEQYF.